Here is one T cell receptor (beta chain) with its context. Its target is not known. Trimming shortened V by 1 base and J by 0 bases, and 6 bases separated the two germline ends. Germline CDR1 reads SGHAT; CDR2 reads FQNNGV. The CDR3 has 14 residues. The primer mix had 60 Vbeta and 13 Jbeta primers. Original processing methods: The count from a later analysis was some 81 million unique TCR beta chains, some 12 million of them shared. Sequencing used immunoSEQ multiplex PCR; TCRdb keeps in-frame clones, though not all of them. V, J and clone size derive from that table, while D and trimming were established from the DNA sequence. The table shows 180,000 or so clones, with about 75% occurring only once. This record belongs to a study of cytomegalovirus exposure and HLA in healthy donors. Findings and caveats of the study: Other equally common chains were less clonally expanded than HLA-associated TCR beta chains, a later analysis showed. TCR beta V- and J-gene trimming, according to a later analysis, was linked to a missense DCLRE1C variant. Per published reports, the classifier diagnosed cytomegalovirus status with high specificity and sensitivity.

Sequences were obtained from PBMCs. This clonotype was sampled from a man aged 50 to 60 in good health and CMV-seropositive. This rearrangement joins TRBV11-2 to TRBJ2-5; no reliable D call. The CDR3 region is CASSLGSYQETQYF. Written as DNA, the CDR3 is TGTGCCAGCAGCTTAGGTAGTTACCAAGAGACCCAGTACTTC.